This record concerns one TCR beta chain sequence. In the authors' methods: Amplification of reference gene primers was used by the study to estimate nucleated cell counts. Clones were sequenced by immunoSEQ multiplex PCR, and TCRdb holds only the in-frame ones, with some missing. V and J calls and clone size are copied from that table; D and trimming were computed from the DNA. The sample includes 200,000 to 250,000 clones, 84% of them seen just once. This CDR3 has 13 residues. V was pared by 5 bases and J by 12 bases, with 14 bases between. From germline, CDR1 is MNHEY and CDR2 SVGAGI. The sample is drawn from a study of blood T cell repertoires in COVID-19. Across the whole study: Sites across the United States, Italy and Spain contributed samples from acute and convalescent COVID-19. From T cells, B-cell-depleted T cells, or PBMCs came the material, which was cDNA or gDNA.

The sequence derives from a man aged 25 to 40 with active or convalescent COVID-19. Sequenced input: peripheral blood. The V gene is TRBV6-5, the J gene TRBJ1-6; D is unresolved. The CDR3 is CASSRGRELPLHF. In DNA form, the CDR3 reads TGTGCCAGCAGTAGAGGACGGGAGCTACCCCTCCACTTT.